Presented here are 27 T cell receptor beta chains from one specimen sequenced in a study of shared clonotypes between healthy human individuals. Profiled with immunoSEQ multiplex PCR; TCRdb holds only in-frame clones, not every one. The repertoire holds 2 million to 2.5 million clones, with 90% to 97% as singletons. Sequenced input: naive CD4+ T cells sorted from blood. Regarding subset: CD45RA+ positively selected. The receptors derive from a man younger than 30 in good health.

V gene TRBV7-8 combines with J gene TRBJ2-4, with TRBD1 matching 7 bases. Germline-derived CDR1 and CDR2 are SGHVS and FQNEAQ. The V and J ends lost 2 bases and 11 bases, in that order; junction bases with no gene match: 9. This CDR3 contains 14 residues. CDR3 region: CASSLTGDSPVQYF. In DNA, the CDR3 is TGTGCCAGCAGCTTAACCGGGGACAGTCCAGTTCAGTACTTC.

The chain combines TRBV30 with TRBJ2-7, with 9 nucleotides matching TRBD2. The V gene end was trimmed by 3 bases and the J gene end by 7 bases; junction bases not matched to a gene: 13. This CDR3 has 15 amino acids. Looked up from germline, CDR1 is GTSNPN and CDR2 is SVGIG (reference sequence). CDR3 nucleotides: TGTGCCTGGAGACCTGGCGGGAGGGCCTATAGGGAGCAGTACTTC. Encoded protein: CAWRPGGRAYREQYF.

The chain joins TRBV11-2 to TRBJ2-3; D is possibly TRBD1 (6 bases). The CDR3 extends over 14 amino acids. Germline V CDR1 and CDR2: SGHAT, FQNNGV. Deletions cut 5 bases from V and 2 bases from J, with 11 bases between. Written as DNA, the CDR3 is TGTGCCAGCAGCCGAGACAGGCCCACAGATACGCAGTATTTT. Translated, it gives CASSRDRPTDTQYF.

The rearrangement joins TRBV11-1 to TRBJ2-1, with unresolved D. Per germline, CDR1 SGHAT and CDR2 FQDESV (reference sequence). CDR3 length equals 16 residues. V lost 1 base, J lost 4 bases, and 14 bases lay in between. The DNA for the CDR3 is TGTGCCAGCAGCTTAGACCTCTCGGGTCCTTACAATGAGCAGTTCTTC. Amino acids: CASSLDLSGPYNEQFF.

The chain joins TRBV9 to TRBJ2-3, with 11 bases identical to TRBD2. The CDR3 spans 16 residues. V lost 3 bases, J lost 4 bases, and 7 bases stayed unmatched. Looked up from germline, CDR1 is SGDLS and CDR2 is YYNGEE. The CDR3 is CASSALSGGASDTQYF. The CDR3 region has the DNA TGTGCCAGCAGCGCCCTTAGCGGGGGGGCCTCAGATACGCAGTATTTT. Together with reference TRBV9 and TRBJ2-3, the CDR3 gives the full variable domain: DSGVTQTPKHLITATGQRVTLRCSPRSGDLSVYWYQQSLDQGLQFLIQYYNGEERAKGNILERFSAQQFPDLHSELNLSSLELGDSALYFCASSALSGGASDTQYFGPGTRLTVL.

The chain recombines TRBV6-6 with TRBJ2-5; D unresolved. V lost 5 bases and J lost 4, with 5 bases in between. In germline, CDR1 is MNHNY, CDR2 SVGAGI (reference sequence). This CDR3 comprises 11 residues. The CDR3 is CASSHGETQYF. CDR3 bases: TGTGCCAGCAGTCACGGAGAGACCCAGTACTTC.

This chain joins TRBV5-1 and TRBJ2-3; 8 nucleotides line up with TRBD2. This CDR3 is 14 amino acids long. In germline, CDR1 is SGHRS, CDR2 YFSETQ. V gave up 1 base and J gave up 5 bases; unmatched junction bases: 3. CDR3 nucleotides: TGCGCCAGCAGCTTGATCGGGAGGGAAGATACGCAGTATTTT. This codes for CASSLIGREDTQYF.

This rearrangement joins TRBV27 to TRBJ2-3; either TRBD1 or TRBD2 may fit D (5 bases each). Deletions cut 5 bases from V and 5 bases from J, with 20 bases between. Germline V gene data show CDR1 as MNHEY and CDR2 as SMNVEV (reference sequence). The CDR3 spans 16 residues. CDR3 in amino acids: CASSPLGKGRIDTQYF. The DNA of the CDR3 is TGTGCCAGCAGTCCACTCGGGAAGGGGCGGATAGATACGCAGTATTTT.

This clone was recorded only once. The chain couples TRBV7-2 to TRBJ2-3; D is unresolved. V was pared by 1 base and J by 0 bases, with 8 bases between. This CDR3 contains 15 residues. Germline values: CDR1 SGHTA, CDR2 FQGNSA. In DNA form, the CDR3 reads TGTGCCAGCAGCTTAGTGGTAGTTAGCACAGATACGCAGTATTTT. Its protein is CASSLVVVSTDTQYF.

V usage is TRBV10-3 and J usage is TRBJ2-1; no reliable D call. Germline CDR1 and CDR2: ENHRY and SYGVKD. There are 11 residues in the CDR3. Deletions cut 6 bases from V and 8 bases from J, with 8 bases between. The CDR3 DNA reads as TGTGCCATCAGCCGATCCTATGAGCAGTTCTTC. Translation gives CAISRSYEQFF.

Remarks on this clone: In the same sample, other DNA sequences code for this CDR3. The gene calls are TRBV6-1 and TRBJ2-1, with TRBD1 as a possible D gene (5 bases). Germline CDR1 is MNHNS and CDR2 is SASEGT. Trimming cost V 2 bases and J 9 bases, with 11 bases left between them. This CDR3 is 13 amino acids long. The CDR3 nucleotides are TGTGCCAGCAGTGAATCGGGCAGGGTTGAGCAGTTCTTC. Amino acid sequence: CASSESGRVEQFF.

This rearrangement joins TRBV4-3 to TRBJ2-5; D not resolved. The germline V and J ends were trimmed by 0 bases and 12 bases, with 17 bases remaining between them. Germline CDR1 LGHNA, CDR2 YSLEER. The CDR3 covers 14 residues. The CDR3 protein is CASSQDDVLGLEYF. CDR3 DNA: TGCGCCAGCAGCCAAGATGACGTCCTGGGTTTGGAGTACTTC.

The gene calls are TRBV12-2 and TRBJ1-3; the table assigns TRBD1, which was not confirmed against the DNA. TRBV12-2 is a pseudogene. The CDR3 totals 16 residues. The CDR3 nucleotides read TGTGCAAGTCGCCTCACAGGGAGAGGGCCTGGAAACACCATATATTTT. It yields the protein CASRLTGRGPGNTIYF.

The chain carries TRBV11-2 and TRBJ2-2, with a possible D match to TRBD1 (5 bases). Looked up from germline, CDR1 is SGHAT and CDR2 is FQNNGV. The CDR3 is 18 amino acids. Trimming stripped 5 bases from V and 8 bases from J, with 27 bases between. CDR3: CASSPVAGSFIKSGELFF. For the CDR3, the DNA is TGTGCCAGCAGCCCAGTGGCAGGGTCCTTCATTAAGTCGGGGGAGCTGTTTTTT.

The chain couples TRBV2 to TRBJ1-5; D is unresolved. V was trimmed by 7 bases and J by 1 base, leaving 11 bases between them. Germline CDR1 and CDR2: SNHLY and FYNNEI. The CDR3 has 14 amino acids. Written as DNA, the CDR3 is TGTGCCAGCAAGGATGGGCAGAGCAATCAGCCCCAGCATTTT. It encodes CASKDGQSNQPQHF.

On this clone itself: Other DNA sequences in this sample translate to the same CDR3. The chain combines TRBV18 with TRBJ2-5; D remains unclear. V dropped 2 bases and J dropped 2 bases, with 9 bases sitting between them. The V gene's germline CDR1 is KGHSH and CDR2 LQKENI. The CDR3 covers 14 residues. The CDR3 nucleotides are TGTGCCAGCTCACCAACCGGTCTGCAAGAGACCCAGTACTTC. Translating gives CASSPTGLQETQYF.

This chain uses TRBV6-5 with TRBJ2-1; 7 positions agree with TRBD2. CDR1 and CDR2 from the germline V gene are MNHEY and SVGAGI. The CDR3 contains 14 residues. The V and J ends lost 6 bases and 4 bases, in that order; junction bases with no gene match: 6. The CDR3 sequence: CASSRGVSYNEQFF. In DNA, the CDR3 is TGTGCCAGCAGCCGGGGGGTCTCTTACAATGAGCAGTTCTTC.

The chain carries TRBV27 and TRBJ2-7; D is perhaps TRBD1 (5 bases). CDR3 length equals 15 residues. The V gene's germline CDR1 is MNHEY and CDR2 SMNVEV (reference sequence). Trimming shortened V by 1 base and J by 3 bases, and 13 bases separated the two germline ends. CDR3 sequence (DNA): TGTGCCAGCAGTTTATACAGGAGCACCTACTACGAGCAGTACTTC. It yields the protein CASSLYRSTYYEQYF.

This chain joins TRBV7-2 and TRBJ2-7; 7 bases are a match to TRBD1. This CDR3 is built from 17 residues. V lost 2 bases to trimming and J lost 1 base; unmatched junction nucleotides: 11. Germline V gene data show CDR1 as SGHTA and CDR2 as FQGNSA. The CDR3 bases are TGTGCCAGCAGCTTAACCGTTTCGACAGGGTGGTCCTACGAGCAGTACTTC. It specifies CASSLTVSTGWSYEQYF. The variable domain in full, with the rest retrieved from reference TRBV7-2 and TRBJ2-7, is GAGVSQSPSNKVTEKGKDVELRCDPISGHTALYWYRQSLGQGLEFLIYFQGNSAPDKSGLPSDRFSAERTGGSVSTLTIQRTQQEDSAVYLCASSLTVSTGWSYEQYFGPGTRLTVT.

The rearrangement links TRBV27 to TRBJ2-1, with TRBD2 matching over 12 bases. With V trimmed by 4 bases and J by 9 bases, 7 bases remained unmatched. This CDR3 spans 15 amino acids. Germline CDR1 MNHEY, CDR2 SMNVEV (reference sequence). The CDR3 DNA is TGTGCCAGCAGTTCGGGACTAGCGGGTGTACGTGAGCAGTTCTTC. Translated: CASSSGLAGVREQFF.

The chain uses TRBV5-4 and TRBJ1-2; D might be TRBD1 (5 bases). Germline-derived CDR1 and CDR2 are SGHNT and YYREEE (reference sequence). The CDR3 sequence is 13 residues long. Deletions cut 3 bases from V and 8 bases from J, with 14 bases between. CDR3 sequence: CASSSTGMGGYTF. CDR3 nucleotide sequence: TGTGCCAGCAGCTCTACAGGAATGGGGGGCTACACCTTC.

The V and J genes are TRBV5-1 and TRBJ2-6; D unclear. The germline CDR1 and CDR2 sequences are SGHRS and YFSETQ. CDR3 length: 14 residues. Trimming shortened V by 4 bases and J by 0 bases, and 5 bases separated the two germline ends. The CDR3 protein is CASSTSSGANVLTF. CDR3 nucleotide sequence: TGCGCCAGCAGCACCAGCTCTGGGGCCAACGTCCTGACTTTC.

The chain's CDR3 is CASSLGGYNSPLHF. CDR3 nucleotide sequence: TGTGCCAGCAGCTTAGGGGGATATAATTCACCCCTCCACTTT. V usage is TRBV7-2 and J usage is TRBJ1-6; D uncertain. Between the trimmed V and J ends, which lost 1 base and 4 bases, there was a span of 5 bases. CDR1 SGHTA and CDR2 FQGNSA come from the germline V gene. The CDR3 is 14 residues long.

The V call is TRBV7-3, the J call TRBJ2-7; D is unclear. Per the germline V gene, CDR1 is SGHTA and CDR2 is FQGTGA. Trimming took off 2 bases at V and 0 bases at J, with 5 bases between the two ends. The CDR3 covers 13 residues. Here the CDR3 reads CASSLAGSYEQYF. CDR3 in DNA: TGTGCCAGCAGCTTAGCCGGCTCCTACGAGCAGTACTTC. The variable domain in full, with the rest retrieved from reference TRBV7-3 and TRBJ2-7, is GAGVSQTPSNKVTEKGKYVELRCDPISGHTALYWYRQSLGQGPEFLIYFQGTGAADDSGLPNDRFFAVRPEGSVSTLKIQRTERGDSAVYLCASSLAGSYEQYFGPGTRLTVT.

V is TRBV6-5 and J is TRBJ2-1; 16 bases match TRBD2. The CDR3 consists of 16 residues. Losses at the gene ends were 2 bases for V and 12 bases for J; bases not matched to a gene: 7. Germline CDR1 and CDR2: MNHEY and SVGAGI. CDR3 sequence reads: CASSYQGLAGGPPQFF. The DNA of the CDR3 is TGTGCCAGCAGTTACCAGGGACTAGCGGGAGGGCCTCCGCAGTTCTTC.

The rearrangement links TRBV27 to TRBJ2-2, with D hard to call. Germline V gene lookup returns CDR1 MNHEY and CDR2 SMNVEV (reference sequence). Trimming shortened V by 6 bases and J by 4 bases, and 12 bases separated the two germline ends. The CDR3 loop spans 14 amino acids. The CDR3 loop is CASRQQTLTGELFF. Here the CDR3 DNA reads TGTGCCAGCAGACAACAGACCCTCACCGGGGAGCTGTTTTTT.

This chain links TRBV19 with TRBJ2-3; D is perhaps TRBD2 (6 bases). Germline CDR1 is LNHDA and CDR2 is SQIVND (reference sequence). Trimming removed 3 bases at V and 0 bases at J, with 19 bases between. The CDR3 has 18 residues. In nucleotides, the CDR3 is TGTGCCAGTAGTATGCCCCTCGGCGCGGGGCCTAGCACAGATACGCAGTATTTT. This codes for CASSMPLGAGPSTDTQYF.